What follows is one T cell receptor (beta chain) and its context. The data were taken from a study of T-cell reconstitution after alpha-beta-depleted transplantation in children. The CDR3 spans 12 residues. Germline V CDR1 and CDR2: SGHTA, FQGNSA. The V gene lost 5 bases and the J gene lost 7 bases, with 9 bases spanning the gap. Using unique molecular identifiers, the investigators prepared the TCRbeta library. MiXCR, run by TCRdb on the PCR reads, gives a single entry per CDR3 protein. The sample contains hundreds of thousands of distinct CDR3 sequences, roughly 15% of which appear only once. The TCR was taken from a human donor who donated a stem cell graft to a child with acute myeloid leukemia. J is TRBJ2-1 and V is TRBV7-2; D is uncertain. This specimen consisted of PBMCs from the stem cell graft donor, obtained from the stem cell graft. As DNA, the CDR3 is TGTGCCAGCAGCCCTCAGTCGAATGAGCAGTTCTTC. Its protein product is CASSPQSNEQFF. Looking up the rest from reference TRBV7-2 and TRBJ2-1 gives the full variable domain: GAGVSQSPSNKVTEKGKDVELRCDPISGHTALYWYRQSLGQGLEFLIYFQGNSAPDKSGLPSDRFSAERTGGSVSTLTIQRTQQEDSAVYLCASSPQSNEQFFGPGTRLTVL.